One and the same sample provided the 19 T cell receptor beta chains below, sequenced in a study of T cells in localized non-small cell lung cancer. TCRdb's copy holds only in-frame clones and misses some; the assay was immunoSEQ multiplex PCR. The data show approximately 2,000 clones, roughly 24% seen once. The material was lung tumor tissue, obtained before any cancer treatment. The receptors were gathered from an older female donor with stage II lung adenocarcinoma.

This clone was found a few times. J is TRBJ2-1 and V is TRBV6-8; TRBD2 matches at 16 bases. The CDR3 spans 21 residues. The V segment lost 2 bases and the J segment 6 bases; nucleotides outside the gene matches: 16. Germline V gene data show CDR1 as MNHGY and CDR2 as SAAAGT. CDR3 nucleotides: TGTGCCAGCAGTTACCTAGGACCGGGACTAGCGGGGGGGCAGAACGCCAATGAGCAGTTCTTC. Protein: CASSYLGPGLAGGQNANEQFF.

A few counts support this clone. The chain is built from TRBV15 and TRBJ2-2; 8 nucleotides match TRBD2. The CDR3 consists of 16 residues. V lost 4 bases to trimming and J lost 9 bases; unmatched junction nucleotides: 13. The germline CDR1 and CDR2 sequences are LNHNV and YYDKDF (reference sequence). CDR3 nucleotide sequence: TGTGCCACCAGCACCATCCGTGGGACTAGGTCCAGGGAGCTGTTTTTT. Translating gives CATSTIRGTRSRELFF.

In its sample, this clone was seen a few times. The chain has TRBV6-8 and TRBJ2-1; possibly TRBD2 for D (5 bases). CDR3 length: 15 amino acids. The ends were cut back, 5 bases at V and 4 bases at J, with 15 bases in the middle. The germline gives CDR1 MNHGY, CDR2 SAAAGT. CDR3 protein: CASSETQLGYNEQFF. CDR3 DNA: TGTGCCAGCAGTGAGACCCAACTAGGGTACAATGAGCAGTTCTTC.

This clone has only a few counts. The gene calls are TRBV19 and TRBJ1-1; no clear D. The CDR3 contains 11 residues. Trimming pared 4 bases from V and 6 bases from J, leaving 6 bases between. Germline lookup yields CDR1 LNHDA and CDR2 SQIVND (reference sequence). The CDR3, as DNA: TGTGCCAGTAGTACCCAGGCTGAAGCTTTCTTT. It specifies CASSTQAEAFF.

This clone appeared a few times. The V gene is TRBV19, the J gene TRBJ2-1; perhaps TRBD1 as D (5 bases). V lost 3 bases and J lost 4, with 10 bases in between. The CDR3 runs to 14 residues. Germline V gene data show CDR1 as LNHDA and CDR2 as SQIVND (reference sequence). The CDR3 region has the DNA TGTGCCAGTAGTATCTCAGGGCCGTACAATGAGCAGTTCTTC. Its translation: CASSISGPYNEQFF.

The rearrangement joins TRBV10-2 to TRBJ2-1, with TRBD2 matching over 7 bases. The CDR3 contains 13 residues. The germline V gene encodes CDR1 WSHSY and CDR2 SAAADI. V trimming: 3 bases; J trimming: 12 bases; junction bases outside the gene matches: 8. CDR3 nucleotides: TGCGCCAGCAGTGATTCCCGGGACTATTCGCAGTTCTTC. It codes for CASSDSRDYSQFF.

The rearrangement joins TRBV18 to TRBJ2-7; the D gene is possibly TRBD2 (5 bases). The CDR3 totals 15 residues. V lost 6 bases and J lost 0, with 15 bases in between. CDR1 is KGHSH and CDR2 is LQKENI in the germline V gene. CDR3 bases: TGTGCCAGCTCCCCGCGGGCCGGACGCTCCTACGAGCAGTACTTC. This gives the protein CASSPRAGRSYEQYF.

The chain is built from TRBV5-1 and TRBJ1-1; TRBD1 might be the D (6 bases). CDR3 size: 15 residues. From germline, CDR1 is SGHRS and CDR2 YFSETQ. Between the trimmed V and J ends, which lost 3 bases and 3 bases, there was a span of 15 bases. CDR3 bases: TGCGCCAGCAGCTGGAACACAGGGTACGACACTGAAGCTTTCTTT. Translated, it gives CASSWNTGYDTEAFF.

This clone is deemed medium-sized. The V call is TRBV6-8, the J call TRBJ2-1, with D unclear. V was shortened by 5 bases and J by 13 bases, with 18 bases between the two germline ends. CDR1 is MNHGY and CDR2 is SAAAGT in the germline V gene. The CDR3 runs 13 residues. CDR3 residues: CASSLDPSLGQFF. The CDR3, as DNA: TGTGCCAGCAGTCTTGACCCCTCATTGGGACAGTTCTTC.

The chain couples TRBV6-8 to TRBJ1-3, with D possibly being TRBD1 (6 bases). Germline values: CDR1 MNHGY, CDR2 SAAAGT. This CDR3 has 17 residues. V shed 6 bases and J shed 0 bases, with 18 bases lying between them. CDR3 bases: TGTGCCAGCAGCCAATACAGGGTCTGGAGCTCTGGAAACACCATATATTTT. It encodes CASSQYRVWSSGNTIYF.

The V and J genes are TRBV19 and TRBJ1-1, with D possibly being TRBD1 (6 bases). The V and J ends lost 10 bases and 6 bases respectively, with 12 bases between them. The CDR3 is made up of 11 amino acids. Germline CDR1 reads LNHDA; CDR2 reads SQIVND (reference sequence). For the CDR3, the DNA is TGTGCCACTTCACCAGGGGCTGAAGCTTTCTTT. Protein sequence: CATSPGAEAFF.

The chain carries TRBV28 and TRBJ2-4; 9 nucleotides line up with TRBD1. The CDR3 spans 15 residues. CDR1 is MDHEN, CDR2 SYDVKM, per germline. V dropped 4 bases and J dropped 5; count of bases not matched to a gene: 6. The DNA of the CDR3 is TGTGCCAGCAGTTGGGGGGACAGGGCCCAAAACATTCAGTACTTC. Its protein is CASSWGDRAQNIQYF. The full variable domain, completed using reference TRBV28 and TRBJ2-4, is DVKVTQSSRYLVKRTGEKVFLECVQDMDHENMFWYRQDPGLGLRLIYFSYDVKMKEKGDIPEGYSVSREKKERFSLILESASTNQTSMYLCASSWGDRAQNIQYFGAGTRLSVL.

This clone is large (0.1 to 1%) within its sample. This rearrangement joins TRBV19 to TRBJ1-2, with D uncertain. CDR1 and CDR2 from the germline V gene are LNHDA and SQIVND (reference sequence). Trimming removed 9 bases at V and 0 bases at J, with 8 bases between. The CDR3 has 12 amino acids. The CDR3 sequence is CASLGANYGYTF. Written as DNA, the CDR3 is TGTGCCAGCCTGGGTGCTAACTATGGCTACACCTTC. Variable domain in full (rest from reference TRBV19 and TRBJ1-2): DGGITQSPKYLFRKEGQNVTLSCEQNLNHDAMYWYRQDPGQGLRLIYYSQIVNDFQKGDIAEGYSVSREKKESFPLTVTSAQKNPTAFYLCASLGANYGYTFGSGTRLTVV.

By its share, this clone is medium-sized. The chain combines TRBV11-3 with TRBJ2-7, with D maybe TRBD2 (5 bases). The V and J ends lost 3 bases and 3 bases respectively, with 15 bases between them. CDR1 is SGHNT and CDR2 is YENEEA in the germline V gene. There are 15 residues in the CDR3. The CDR3 DNA reads TGTGCCAGCAGCTTTCGGGATTTTGGGAACTACGAGCAGTACTTC. It specifies CASSFRDFGNYEQYF.

In this sample, this clone turned up a few times. Here the CDR3 DNA reads TGTGCCAGCAGCAGGACAGGGAGGAATCAGCCCCAGCATTTT. It encodes CASSRTGRNQPQHF. The V call is TRBV6-8, the J call TRBJ1-5; 8 bases are a match to TRBD1. This CDR3 comprises 14 residues. Germline V lookup: CDR1 MNHGY, CDR2 SAAAGT. J lost 4 bases, V lost 6 bases, and 5 bases had no gene match.

This clone was observed a few times. The V and J genes are TRBV5-1 and TRBJ1-5; 11 positions agree with TRBD1. This CDR3 is built from 16 residues. V lost 2 bases and J lost 3; bases outside the gene matches: 4. CDR1 is SGHRS, CDR2 YFSETQ, per germline. CDR3 residues: CASSFGTGGNNQPQHF. CDR3 nucleotide sequence: TGCGCCAGCAGCTTCGGGACAGGGGGTAACAATCAGCCCCAGCATTTT.

The chain carries TRBV5-1 and TRBJ2-5; 8 nucleotides align to TRBD2. Germline lookup yields CDR1 SGHRS and CDR2 YFSETQ. This CDR3 comprises 15 residues. With 4 bases clipped from V and 3 bases from J, the junction kept 8 bases outside the gene matches. The CDR3 sequence is CASSRRGGWEETQYF. The DNA of the CDR3 is TGCGCCAGCAGCAGACGGGGGGGCTGGGAAGAGACCCAGTACTTC.

This clone is classed as medium-sized (0.01 to 0.1%). J is TRBJ1-1 and V is TRBV7-2, with D unclear. The CDR3 has 13 amino acids. Germline V gene sequence: CDR1 SGHTA, CDR2 FQGNSA. Trimming stripped 6 bases from V and 1 base from J, with 9 bases between. The CDR3 sequence: CASSFDTNTEAFF. The CDR3 DNA sequence: TGTGCCAGCAGTTTTGACACGAACACTGAAGCTTTCTTT.

The chain links TRBV11-3 to TRBJ2-7; 7 nucleotides line up with TRBD2. This CDR3 spans 15 amino acids. The J segment lost 0 bases and the V segment lost 5 bases, leaving 7 bases of the junction unmatched. CDR1 and CDR2 from the germline V gene are SGHNT and YENEEA. CDR3: CASSPRSGTSYEQYF. CDR3 coding DNA: TGTGCCAGCAGCCCGAGAAGCGGGACCTCCTACGAGCAGTACTTC.